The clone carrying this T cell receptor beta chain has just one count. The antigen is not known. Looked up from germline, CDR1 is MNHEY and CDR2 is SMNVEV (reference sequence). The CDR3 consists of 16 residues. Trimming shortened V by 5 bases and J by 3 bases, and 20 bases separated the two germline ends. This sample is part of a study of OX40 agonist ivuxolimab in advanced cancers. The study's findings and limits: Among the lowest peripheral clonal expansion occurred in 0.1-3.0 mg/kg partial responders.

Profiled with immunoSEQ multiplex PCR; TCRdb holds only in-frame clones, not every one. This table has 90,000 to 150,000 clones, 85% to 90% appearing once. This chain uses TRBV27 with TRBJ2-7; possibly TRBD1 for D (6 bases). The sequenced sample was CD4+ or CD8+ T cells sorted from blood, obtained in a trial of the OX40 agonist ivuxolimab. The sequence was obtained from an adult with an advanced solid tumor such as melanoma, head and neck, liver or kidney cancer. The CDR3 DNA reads TGTGCCAGCAGTGGGGGAACAGGGCTGAGGCTCTACGAGCAGTACTTC. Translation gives CASSGGTGLRLYEQYF.